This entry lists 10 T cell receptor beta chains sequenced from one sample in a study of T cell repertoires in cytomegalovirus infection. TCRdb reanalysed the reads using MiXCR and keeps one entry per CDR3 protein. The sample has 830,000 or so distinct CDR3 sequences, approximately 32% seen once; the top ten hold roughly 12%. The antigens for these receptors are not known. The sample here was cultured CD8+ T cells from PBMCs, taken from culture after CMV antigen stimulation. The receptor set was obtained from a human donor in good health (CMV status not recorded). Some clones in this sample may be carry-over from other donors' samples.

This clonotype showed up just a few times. CDR3 DNA: TGTGCCAGCAGGTCTTTCTACGAGCAGTACTTC. Translating it yields CASRSFYEQYF. V usage is TRBV6-1 and J usage is TRBJ2-7, with D unclear. Trimming shortened V by 6 bases and J by 3 bases, and 6 bases separated the two germline ends. This CDR3 is built from 11 residues. Germline loops: CDR1 MNHNS, CDR2 SASEGT.

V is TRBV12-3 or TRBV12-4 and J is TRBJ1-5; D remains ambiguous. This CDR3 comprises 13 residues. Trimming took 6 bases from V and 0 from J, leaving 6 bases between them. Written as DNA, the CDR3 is TGTGCCAGCAGGCGCTATAGCAATCAGCCCCAGCATTTT. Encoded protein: CASRRYSNQPQHF.

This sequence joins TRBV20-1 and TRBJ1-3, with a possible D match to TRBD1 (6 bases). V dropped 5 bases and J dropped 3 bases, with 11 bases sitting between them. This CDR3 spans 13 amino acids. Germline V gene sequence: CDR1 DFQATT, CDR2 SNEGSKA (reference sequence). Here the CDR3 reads CSAPRGFGNTIYF. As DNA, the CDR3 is TGCAGTGCTCCCAGGGGTTTTGGAAACACCATATATTTT.

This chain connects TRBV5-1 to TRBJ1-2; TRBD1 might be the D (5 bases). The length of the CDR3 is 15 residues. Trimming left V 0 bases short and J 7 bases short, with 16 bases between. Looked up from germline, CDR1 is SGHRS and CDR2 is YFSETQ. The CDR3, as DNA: TGCGCCAGCAGCTTGGAAAGGGACGGAGGCGGTGGCTACACCTTC. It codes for CASSLERDGGGGYTF. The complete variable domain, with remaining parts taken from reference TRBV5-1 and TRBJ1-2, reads KAGVTQTPRYLIKTRGQQVTLSCSPISGHRSVSWYQQTPGQGLQFLFEYFSETQRNKGNFPGRFSGRQFSNSRSEMNVSTLELGDSALYLCASSLERDGGGGYTFGSGTRLTVV.

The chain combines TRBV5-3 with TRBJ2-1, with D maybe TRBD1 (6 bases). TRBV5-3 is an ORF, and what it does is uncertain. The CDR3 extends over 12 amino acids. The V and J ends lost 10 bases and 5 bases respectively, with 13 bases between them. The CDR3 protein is CAAETGHNEQFF. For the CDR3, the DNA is TGTGCCGCCGAAACAGGGCACAATGAGCAGTTCTTC.

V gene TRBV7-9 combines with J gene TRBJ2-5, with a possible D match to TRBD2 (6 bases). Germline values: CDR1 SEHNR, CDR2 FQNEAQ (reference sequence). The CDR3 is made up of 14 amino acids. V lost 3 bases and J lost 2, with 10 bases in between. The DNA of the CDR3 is TGTGCCAGCAGCTTCGCGGGGCCTCAAGAGACCCAGTACTTC. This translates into CASSFAGPQETQYF.

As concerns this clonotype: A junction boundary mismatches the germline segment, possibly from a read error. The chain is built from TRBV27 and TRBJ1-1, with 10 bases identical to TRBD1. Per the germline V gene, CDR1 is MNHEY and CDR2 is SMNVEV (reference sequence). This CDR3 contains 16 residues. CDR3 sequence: CASSKDRGRVNNEAFF. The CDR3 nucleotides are TGTGCCAGCAGTAAAGACAGGGGGCGAGTGAACAATGAAGCTTTCTTT.

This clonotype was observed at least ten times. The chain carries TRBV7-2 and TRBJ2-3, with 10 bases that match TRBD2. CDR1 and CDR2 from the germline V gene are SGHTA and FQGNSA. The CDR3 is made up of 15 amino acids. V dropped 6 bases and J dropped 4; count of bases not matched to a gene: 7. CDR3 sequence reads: CASSSSGGGSDTQYF. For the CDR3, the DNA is TGTGCCAGCAGTTCGAGCGGGGGGGGGTCAGATACGCAGTATTTT.

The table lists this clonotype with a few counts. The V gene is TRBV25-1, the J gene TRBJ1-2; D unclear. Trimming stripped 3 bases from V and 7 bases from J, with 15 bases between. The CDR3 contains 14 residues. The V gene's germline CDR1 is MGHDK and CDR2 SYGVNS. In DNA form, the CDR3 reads TGTGCCAGCAGTGATTCGCCAGGAACATCTGGCTACACCTTC. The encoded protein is CASSDSPGTSGYTF.

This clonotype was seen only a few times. The CDR3 bases are TGTGCCACCAGTACGACAGGGGAGCCCAGCGGCTACACCTTC. Translated, it gives CATSTTGEPSGYTF. V usage is TRBV24-1 and J usage is TRBJ1-2; 8 nucleotides match TRBD1. The germline CDR1 and CDR2 sequences are KGHDR and SFDVKD. CDR3 size: 14 residues. The V gene end was trimmed by 6 bases and the J gene end by 8 bases; junction bases not matched to a gene: 10.